A single sample gave rise to the 25 T cell receptor beta chains below, sequenced in a study of T cells in narcolepsy. Data came from immunoSEQ multiplex PCR; TCRdb stores just in-frame clones and leaves some out. The sample includes around 30,000 clones, 81% of them seen just once. Sequencing was performed on memory (CD45RA-) CD4+ T cells from blood. The receptors originated from a human donor in good health.

The chain carries TRBV7-9 and TRBJ2-2, with 9 positions matching TRBD1. This CDR3 is built from 16 residues. Trimming at V came to 6 bases and at J to 5 bases, leaving 10 bases not matched to a gene. Per germline, CDR1 SEHNR and CDR2 FQNEAQ (reference sequence). The CDR3 loop reads CASRAGTGLGTGELFF. The CDR3 DNA sequence: TGTGCCAGCAGGGCCGGGACAGGGTTAGGGACCGGGGAGCTGTTTTTT.

The chain carries TRBV6-1 and TRBJ1-2, with D unclear. This CDR3 contains 13 residues. Between the trimmed V and J ends, which lost 3 bases and 6 bases, there was a span of 11 bases. The germline V gene has CDR1 MNHNS and CDR2 SASEGT. CDR3 protein: CASSENGPDGYTF. CDR3 nucleotides: TGTGCCAGCAGTGAGAACGGCCCCGATGGCTACACCTTC.

The V gene is TRBV25-1, the J gene TRBJ1-2, with unresolved D. The CDR3 sequence is 15 residues long. Germline CDR1 reads MGHDK; CDR2 reads SYGVNS. The V end was cut by 7 bases, the J end by 1 base, with 16 bases between. CDR3 nucleotides: TGTGCCAGCACTCCCCTTTCGGCGGATAACTATGGCTACACCTTC. This encodes CASTPLSADNYGYTF.

The count of this clone is one. V gene TRBV9 combines with J gene TRBJ1-2, with TRBD1 matching over 8 bases. The CDR3 length is 13 residues. In germline, CDR1 is SGDLS, CDR2 YYNGEE. The V and J ends lost 4 bases and 10 bases, in that order; junction bases with no gene match: 9. CDR3 protein: CASSTRLQGVYTF. In DNA, the CDR3 is TGTGCCAGCAGCACCCGGTTACAGGGGGTCTACACCTTC.

This sequence joins TRBV7-3 and TRBJ2-1; the match to TRBD2 covers 7 bases. Losses at the gene ends were 1 base for V and 2 bases for J; bases not matched to a gene: 5. The CDR3 covers 16 residues. Per the germline V gene, CDR1 is SGHTA and CDR2 is FQGTGA. CDR3 in amino acids: CASSLIGGGTYNEQFF. The CDR3 DNA follows: TGTGCCAGCAGCTTAATTGGCGGGGGAACCTACAATGAGCAGTTCTTC. Full variable domain (outside the CDR3, taken from reference TRBV7-3 and TRBJ2-1): GAGVSQTPSNKVTEKGKYVELRCDPISGHTALYWYRQSLGQGPEFLIYFQGTGAADDSGLPNDRFFAVRPEGSVSTLKIQRTERGDSAVYLCASSLIGGGTYNEQFFGPGTRLTVL.

This clone has a single count. V gene TRBV18 combines with J gene TRBJ1-3; D remains ambiguous. V lost 2 bases to trimming and J lost 0 bases, with 8 bases between them. The CDR3 is 15 residues long. Per the germline V gene, CDR1 is KGHSH and CDR2 is LQKENI. In DNA, the CDR3 is TGTGCCAGCTCACCAGCCCTCAACTCTGGAAACACCATATATTTT. Translation: CASSPALNSGNTIYF.

This clone was counted a few times. The gene calls are TRBV10-1 and TRBJ2-3; D possibly corresponds to TRBD2 (5 bases). V was pared by 0 bases and J by 4 bases, with 8 bases between. CDR3 length equals 14 residues. CDR1 is WNHNN, CDR2 SYGVQD, per germline (reference sequence). The CDR3 loop is CASSESGSADTQYF. The CDR3 region has the DNA TGCGCCAGCAGTGAGTCAGGGAGTGCAGATACGCAGTATTTT.

V and J are TRBV5-4 and TRBJ1-2; D remains ambiguous. From germline, CDR1 is SGHNT and CDR2 YYREEE (reference sequence). The CDR3 extends over 12 amino acids. Trimming removed 3 bases from V and 6 bases from J, with 9 bases in between. In DNA, the CDR3 is TGTGCCAGCAGCTCCGGCCTGGATGGCTACACCTTC. It is translated as CASSSGLDGYTF.

This clone was seen a few times. The chain uses TRBV19 and TRBJ1-2; TRBD1 agrees at 7 bases. Germline trimming cut 8 bases from V and 7 bases from J; bases unmatched to any gene: 10. CDR3 length: 13 residues. Germline lookup yields CDR1 LNHDA and CDR2 SQIVND (reference sequence). This CDR3 is CASGTPTGAGYTF. The CDR3 DNA reads as TGTGCCAGTGGGACCCCAACAGGGGCTGGCTACACCTTC.

J is TRBJ1-5 and V is TRBV19, with TRBD1 as a possible D gene (5 bases). The CDR3 is 13 amino acids. Germline V CDR1 and CDR2: LNHDA, SQIVND (reference sequence). Trimming cost V 6 bases and J 7 bases, with 13 bases left between them. In DNA form, the CDR3 reads TGTGCCAGTAGCCAGGGTGTCAGGCAGCCCCAGCATTTT. Translating gives CASSQGVRQPQHF. Using reference TRBV19 and TRBJ1-5 for the parts outside the CDR3, the full variable domain is DGGITQSPKYLFRKEGQNVTLSCEQNLNHDAMYWYRQDPGQGLRLIYYSQIVNDFQKGDIAEGYSVSREKKESFPLTVTSAQKNPTAFYLCASSQGVRQPQHFGDGTRLSIL.

The rearrangement joins TRBV19 to TRBJ2-5; either TRBD1 or TRBD2 may fit D (5 bases each). This CDR3 has 15 amino acids. From germline, CDR1 is LNHDA and CDR2 SQIVND (reference sequence). Trimming left V 5 bases short and J 7 bases short, with 20 bases between. The CDR3 loop reads CASSPRAHQGTTQYF. The CDR3 region has the DNA TGTGCCAGTAGTCCCAGAGCTCACCAAGGGACGACCCAGTACTTC.

The V and J genes are TRBV5-6 and TRBJ1-2; no reliable D call. CDR1 is SGHDT, CDR2 YYEEEE, per germline. Trimming took 6 bases from V and 1 from J, leaving 7 bases between them. This CDR3 spans 12 amino acids. CDR3 bases: TGTGCCAGCACAGACAATAACTATGGCTACACCTTC. This codes for CASTDNNYGYTF.

The chain recombines TRBV29-1 with TRBJ2-5; D is possibly TRBD1 or TRBD2 (5 bases each). CDR1 is SQVTM, CDR2 ANQGSEA, per germline. The V end lost 3 bases, the J end lost 4 bases, and 15 bases lay between the germline ends. The CDR3 contains 14 residues. As DNA, the CDR3 is TGCAGCGTTGATGGGCAGGGAGTTACAGAGACCCAGTACTTC. Its translation: CSVDGQGVTETQYF.

This chain links TRBV6-6 with TRBJ2-5; 10 bases align to TRBD1. V shed 4 bases and J 1 base; nucleotides not matched to a gene: 6. The CDR3 runs to 16 residues. From germline, CDR1 is MNHNY and CDR2 SVGAGI (reference sequence). The CDR3 sequence: CASSSSRDRGQETQYF. The CDR3 coding sequence is TGTGCCAGCAGTTCCTCCCGGGACAGGGGCCAAGAGACCCAGTACTTC.

J is TRBJ2-3 and V is TRBV18; TRBD2 agrees at 7 bases. Germline lookup yields CDR1 KGHSH and CDR2 LQKENI. The V gene end was trimmed by 6 bases and the J gene end by 2 bases; junction bases not matched to a gene: 5. The CDR3 covers 14 residues. The CDR3 is CASSYGGSTDTQYF. DNA for the CDR3: TGTGCCAGCTCCTACGGGGGGTCCACAGATACGCAGTATTTT.

The J gene is TRBJ1-4, the V gene TRBV5-1; weak D call: TRBD1 (5 bases). V was pared by 7 bases and J by 5 bases, with 12 bases between. The CDR3 consists of 13 residues. Germline V lookup: CDR1 SGHRS, CDR2 YFSETQ. CDR3 DNA: TGCGCCAGCGGATCCGGGGGGAATGAAAAACTGTTTTTT. As protein: CASGSGGNEKLFF.

The chain couples TRBV2 to TRBJ1-4; D ambiguous. V lost 10 bases and J 0 bases, leaving 15 bases between the germline ends. The CDR3 extends over 15 amino acids. Germline V gives CDR1 SNHLY, CDR2 FYNNEI. CDR3 in DNA: TGTGCCAACGGGGTCCCTCCTCCAACTAATGAAAAACTGTTTTTT. Encoded protein: CANGVPPPTNEKLFF.

This clone was counted once. The chain couples TRBV7-8 to TRBJ1-1; D is uncertain. Trimming stripped 5 bases from V and 6 bases from J, with 19 bases between. The CDR3 length is 15 residues. Germline values: CDR1 SGHVS, CDR2 FQNEAQ. CDR3 in amino acids: CASSPSLLAPAEAFF. For the CDR3, the DNA is TGTGCCAGCAGCCCGAGCTTGTTGGCCCCAGCTGAAGCTTTCTTT.

This chain uses TRBV5-4 with TRBJ1-2; 7 bases agree with TRBD1. Germline CDR1 and CDR2: SGHNT and YYREEE (reference sequence). There are 13 residues in the CDR3. Trimming cost V 1 base and J 8 bases; bases outside gene matches: 5. CDR3 DNA: TGTGCCAGCAGCTTGCCGACAGGGCAGGGCTACACCTTC. It specifies CASSLPTGQGYTF.

This chain uses TRBV30 with TRBJ1-3, with D possibly being TRBD1 (5 bases). This CDR3 is 11 amino acids long. V lost 1 base to trimming and J lost 7 bases, with 5 bases between them. Germline-derived CDR1 and CDR2 are GTSNPN and SVGIG (reference sequence). DNA for the CDR3: TGTGCCTGGAGTGGGGGGAACACCATATATTTT. Its protein product is CAWSGGNTIYF.

The V call is TRBV29-1, the J call TRBJ1-1; D is perhaps TRBD1 (6 bases). Germline lookup yields CDR1 SQVTM and CDR2 ANQGSEA. The V and J ends lost 7 bases and 4 bases respectively, with 19 bases between them. This CDR3 is built from 14 residues. The CDR3: CSGSVGGGGTEAFF. In DNA form, the CDR3 reads TGCAGCGGGTCCGTGGGGGGGGGCGGCACTGAAGCTTTCTTT.

The table lists this clone with a few counts. The sample carries other DNA sequences with the same CDR3. The CDR3 is CAWSRSGVRTDTQYF. DNA of the CDR3: TGTGCCTGGAGCCGTAGCGGGGTGAGAACAGATACGCAGTATTTT. V gene TRBV30 combines with J gene TRBJ2-3, with 8 bases identical to TRBD2. V lost 3 bases, J lost 3 bases, and 8 bases stayed unmatched. CDR3 length equals 15 residues. Germline assignment: CDR1 GTSNPN and CDR2 SVGIG (reference sequence).

The chain joins TRBV6-1 to TRBJ1-2; maybe TRBD1 (6 bases). The CDR3 is 14 residues long. Germline V lookup: CDR1 MNHNS, CDR2 SASEGT. Trimming took 3 bases from V and 2 from J, leaving 10 bases between them. In DNA, the CDR3 is TGTGCCAGCAGTGAGACGGACAGAAACTATGGCTACACCTTC. It specifies CASSETDRNYGYTF.

The chain couples TRBV2 to TRBJ1-2; TRBD1 aligns across 7 bases. The CDR3 runs to 14 residues. Germline CDR1 SNHLY, CDR2 FYNNEI. V lost 7 bases and J lost 3; bases outside the gene matches: 8. CDR3 residues: CASTGKGADYGYTF. CDR3 sequence (DNA): TGTGCCAGCACTGGGAAGGGGGCGGACTATGGCTACACCTTC.

The V and J genes are TRBV27 and TRBJ1-2; 9 bases match TRBD1. The V segment lost 5 bases and the J segment 4 bases; nucleotides outside the gene matches: 2. Germline loops: CDR1 MNHEY, CDR2 SMNVEV (reference sequence). The CDR3 consists of 13 residues. This CDR3 is CASSVDRGYGYTF. The CDR3 nucleotides are TGTGCCAGCAGTGTGGACAGGGGCTATGGCTACACCTTC.